The entry that follows covers one TCR beta chain sequence. Its antigen is unknown. Clones were sequenced by immunoSEQ multiplex PCR, and TCRdb holds only the in-frame ones, with some missing. The table shows about 1.1 million clones, with 75% to 80% occurring only once. V lost 3 bases and J 3 bases, leaving 14 bases between the germline ends. This CDR3 spans 15 amino acids. CDR1 MDHEN and CDR2 SYDVKM come from the germline V gene. This sample was included in a study of shared clonotypes between healthy human individuals. Study observations and caveats: Incompleteness in sorted-subset sequencing, despite large depth, was shown by rarefaction.

The chain combines TRBV28 with TRBJ1-1, with no clear D. This clonotype was obtained from a man aged 18 to 35 in good health. Some clones in this sample may be carry-over from other donors' samples. The specimen sequenced was memory CD4+ T cells from PBMCs. Subset here: CD45RA-negative fraction. DNA for the CDR3: TGTGCCAGCAGTTTTCCGGGGAATCACGACACTGAAGCTTTCTTT. Its protein is CASSFPGNHDTEAFF.